This T cell receptor (beta chain) was obtained from a study of neurological immune-mediated disorders. Study-level findings and limits: Multiple sclerosis, the disease with the least TCR clonal expansion, fell below healthy controls, whereas HTLV-1-associated myelopathy showed the most.

The V gene's germline CDR1 is SGHRS and CDR2 YFSETQ. This CDR3 region has 15 residues. V lost 6 bases, J lost 2 bases, and 7 bases stayed unmatched. Sequencing runs each yielded over 180 million TCR-beta sequences from 15-18 subjects. Via MiXCR, TCRdb re-called the 5' RACE reads, giving one row per CDR3 protein. In the table there are around 25,000 distinct CDR3 sequences, 10% to 15% of which are singletons. There are many counts of this clonotype. Its antigen remains unidentified. The specimen was PBMCs. The sequence came from a woman in her 40s with HTLV-1-associated myelopathy (HAM/TSP). The gene calls are TRBV5-1 and TRBJ2-3, with 9 bases aligning to TRBD1. The CDR3 spells CASTEGTGNTDTQYF. CDR3 DNA: TGCGCCAGCACCGAAGGGACAGGGAACACAGATACGCAGTATTTT.